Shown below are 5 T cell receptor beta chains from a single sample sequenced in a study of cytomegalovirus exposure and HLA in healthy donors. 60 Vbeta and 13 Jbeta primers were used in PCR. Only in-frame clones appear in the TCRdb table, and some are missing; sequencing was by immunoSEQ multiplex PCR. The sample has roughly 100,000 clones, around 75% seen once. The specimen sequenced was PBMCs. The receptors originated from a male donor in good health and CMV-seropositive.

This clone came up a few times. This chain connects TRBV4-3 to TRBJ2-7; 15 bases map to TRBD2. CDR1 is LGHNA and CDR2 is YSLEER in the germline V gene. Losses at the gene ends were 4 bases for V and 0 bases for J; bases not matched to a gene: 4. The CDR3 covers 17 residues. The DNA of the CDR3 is TGCGCCAGCAGCCCCGGGACTAGCGGGGGGATCTCCTACGAGCAGTACTTC. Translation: CASSPGTSGGISYEQYF.

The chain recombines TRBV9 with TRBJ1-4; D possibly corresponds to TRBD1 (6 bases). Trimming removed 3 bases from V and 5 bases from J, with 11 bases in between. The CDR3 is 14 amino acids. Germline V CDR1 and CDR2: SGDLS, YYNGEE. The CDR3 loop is CASSALGTNEKLFF. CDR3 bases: TGTGCCAGCAGCGCCCTAGGGACAAATGAAAAACTGTTTTTT.

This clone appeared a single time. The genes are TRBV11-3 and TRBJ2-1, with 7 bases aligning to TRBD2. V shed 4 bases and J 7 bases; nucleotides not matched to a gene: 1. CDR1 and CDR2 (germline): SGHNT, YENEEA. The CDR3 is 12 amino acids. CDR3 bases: TGTGCCAGCAGCTATAGCGGGAATGAGCAGTTCTTC. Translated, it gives CASSYSGNEQFF.

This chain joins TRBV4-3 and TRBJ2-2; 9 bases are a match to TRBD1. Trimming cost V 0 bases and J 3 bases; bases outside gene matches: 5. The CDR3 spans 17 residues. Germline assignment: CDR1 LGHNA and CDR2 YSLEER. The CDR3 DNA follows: TGCGCCAGCAGCCAAGATCTGGGACAGGGTGACACCGGGGAGCTGTTTTTT. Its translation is CASSQDLGQGDTGELFF.

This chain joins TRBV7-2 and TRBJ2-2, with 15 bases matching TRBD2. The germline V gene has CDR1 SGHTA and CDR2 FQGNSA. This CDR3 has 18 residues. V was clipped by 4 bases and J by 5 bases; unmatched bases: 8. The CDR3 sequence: CASSYGGLAGGLTGELFF. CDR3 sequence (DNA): TGTGCCAGCAGCTACGGAGGACTAGCGGGGGGGCTAACCGGGGAGCTGTTTTTT.